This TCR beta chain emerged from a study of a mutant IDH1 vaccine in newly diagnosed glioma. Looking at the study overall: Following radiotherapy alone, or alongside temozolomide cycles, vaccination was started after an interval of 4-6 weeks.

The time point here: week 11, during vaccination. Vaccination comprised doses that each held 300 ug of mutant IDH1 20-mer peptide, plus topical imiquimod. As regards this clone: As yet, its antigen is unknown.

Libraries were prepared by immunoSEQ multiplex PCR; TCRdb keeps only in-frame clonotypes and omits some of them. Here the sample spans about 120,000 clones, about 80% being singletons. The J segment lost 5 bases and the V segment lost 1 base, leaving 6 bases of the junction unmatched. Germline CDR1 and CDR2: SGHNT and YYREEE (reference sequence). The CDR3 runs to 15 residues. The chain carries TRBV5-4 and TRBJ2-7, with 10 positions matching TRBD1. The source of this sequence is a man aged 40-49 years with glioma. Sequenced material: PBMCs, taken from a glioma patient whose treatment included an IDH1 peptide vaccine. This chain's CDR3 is CASSLLGQGSNEQYF. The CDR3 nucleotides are TGTGCCAGCAGCTTGCTGGGACAGGGGTCCAACGAGCAGTACTTC. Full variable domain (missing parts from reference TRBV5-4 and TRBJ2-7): ETGVTQSPTHLIKTRGQQVTLRCSSQSGHNTVSWYQQALGQGPQFIFQYYREEENGRGNFPPRFSGLQFPNYSSELNVNALELDDSALYLCASSLLGQGSNEQYFGPGTRLTVT.